The source of this T cell receptor beta chain is a study of beta chain features in type 1 diabetes. Study-level information: Taken together, all samples contributed 107,917,701 examined sorted cells. Findings and caveats of the study: These data did not resolve whether HLA type affects TCRB rearrangement. Insertion counts at VDJ junctions were lower in type 1 diabetes patients, who also showed more deletions there.

Sorting of CD4+ naive, central memory, regulatory and stem cell-like memory cells was performed via CD45RO/CCR7/CD25/CD127/CD95/CD27. This clone was detected a few times. The antigen is unknown. As every portion of the isolated RNA was reverse transcribed, the sequencing read expressed TCRB transcripts. The table came from immunoSEQ multiplex PCR; TCRdb's copy has only in-frame clones and leaves some out. The data show 500,000 to 700,000 clones, roughly a sixth seen once. There are 15 residues in the CDR3. The trim removed 0 bases at V and 9 bases at J, leaving 12 bases unmatched. Germline lookup yields CDR1 SGDLS and CDR2 YYNGEE.

The sequenced sample consisted of naive CD4+ T cells from blood. The chain combines TRBV9 with TRBJ2-7, with 7 bases that match TRBD1. The TCR comes from a man younger than 35 in good health. CDR3 sequence reads: CASSVAPDRDRGQYF. CDR3 nucleotide sequence: TGTGCCAGCAGCGTAGCTCCCGACAGGGACCGAGGGCAGTACTTC.